Listed here are 24 T cell receptor beta chains from one sample, sequenced in a study of control samples from healthy donors and cancer patients. The assay was immunoSEQ multiplex PCR, and TCRdb's table has in-frame clones only and misses some. Here the sample spans some 130,000 clones, about 94% being singletons. Sequencing was done on a sample of blood. The receptors stem from a man aged 25-45 years in good health.

Points on this clone: Other nucleotide sequences from this sample produce the same CDR3. V is TRBV9 and J is TRBJ2-1; 7 bases agree with TRBD1. CDR1 SGDLS and CDR2 YYNGEE come from the germline V gene. This CDR3 comprises 15 residues. V gave up 0 bases and J gave up 2 bases; unmatched junction bases: 2. CDR3 region: CASSVGGGAYNEQFF. In DNA, the CDR3 is TGTGCCAGCAGCGTAGGAGGGGGCGCCTACAATGAGCAGTTCTTC.

This rearrangement joins TRBV30 to TRBJ1-1; perhaps TRBD1 as D (5 bases). With 0 bases removed from V and 1 base from J, the gap between germline ends came to 18 bases. CDR1 GTSNPN and CDR2 SVGIG come from the germline V gene (reference sequence). The CDR3 runs 17 residues. CDR3 region: CAWSVRLGRISNTEAFF. In DNA form, the CDR3 reads TGTGCCTGGAGTGTAAGGTTGGGGCGAATTTCGAACACTGAAGCTTTCTTT.

The V gene is TRBV18, the J gene TRBJ1-4; 7 positions agree with TRBD1. Germline CDR1 is KGHSH and CDR2 is LQKENI. The trim removed 2 bases at V and 4 bases at J, leaving 13 bases unmatched. The CDR3 extends over 18 amino acids. The CDR3 is CASSPKPSQGPLNEKLFF. DNA for the CDR3: TGTGCCAGCTCACCAAAACCGTCACAGGGGCCGCTTAATGAAAAACTGTTTTTT.

In its sample, this clone was seen a few times. This sequence joins TRBV6-2 or TRBV6-3 and TRBJ2-7, with a weak D call TRBD2 (5 bases). V was cut by 2 bases and J by 1 base, with 9 bases left in between. Germline lookup yields CDR1 MNHEY and CDR2 SVGEGT. The CDR3 is 14 residues long. The CDR3 here is CASSYLGVSYEQYF. In nucleotides, the CDR3 is TGTGCCAGCAGTTACCTCGGGGTTTCCTACGAGCAGTACTTC.

The V and J genes are TRBV5-1 and TRBJ1-1; possible D gene TRBD1, 5 bases. This CDR3 is built from 16 residues. V lost 4 bases to trimming and J lost 5 bases, with 21 bases between them. Germline V gene lookup returns CDR1 SGHRS and CDR2 YFSETQ. Here the CDR3 DNA reads TGCGCCAGCAGCAAGGGGACGGACCACCGTAGGACTGAAGCTTTCTTT. This translates into CASSKGTDHRRTEAFF.

V and J are TRBV25-1 and TRBJ2-2, with D unclear. With 5 bases removed from V and 4 bases from J, the gap between germline ends came to 2 bases. The germline V gene encodes CDR1 MGHDK and CDR2 SYGVNS. The CDR3 contains 11 residues. For the CDR3, the DNA is TGTGCCAGCAGTAGCACCGGGGAGCTGTTTTTT. Protein: CASSSTGELFF.

The chain joins TRBV27 to TRBJ2-3, with D unclear. The CDR3 spans 14 residues. The germline V gene encodes CDR1 MNHEY and CDR2 SMNVEV (reference sequence). Trimming removed 4 bases from V and 5 bases from J, with 13 bases in between. The CDR3 nucleotides read TGTGCCAGCAGTTCGGATCAGAGTGAAGATACGCAGTATTTT. Amino acid sequence: CASSSDQSEDTQYF.

This chain connects TRBV25-1 to TRBJ1-4; tentatively, D is TRBD1 (5 bases). This CDR3 contains 14 residues. The V gene lost 3 bases and the J gene lost 8 bases, with 13 bases spanning the gap. The V gene's germline CDR1 is MGHDK and CDR2 SYGVNS. CDR3 nucleotides: TGTGCCAGCAGTGATAGCAGGGTGAAAGAAAAACTGTTTTTT. As protein: CASSDSRVKEKLFF.

The V gene is TRBV7-3, the J gene TRBJ1-2, with 11 bases lining up with TRBD1. The germline V gene has CDR1 SGHTA and CDR2 FQGTGA. V lost 5 bases and J lost 8; bases outside the gene matches: 7. The CDR3 consists of 14 residues. The CDR3: CASSAGQGAGGYTF. DNA for the CDR3: TGTGCCAGCAGCGCCGGACAGGGGGCCGGGGGCTACACCTTC. Full variable domain (outside the CDR3, taken from reference TRBV7-3 and TRBJ1-2): GAGVSQTPSNKVTEKGKYVELRCDPISGHTALYWYRQSLGQGPEFLIYFQGTGAADDSGLPNDRFFAVRPEGSVSTLKIQRTERGDSAVYLCASSAGQGAGGYTFGSGTRLTVV.

V gene TRBV30 combines with J gene TRBJ2-3, with a tentative D call TRBD2 (5 bases). The CDR3 covers 15 residues. Trimming stripped 0 bases from V and 3 bases from J, with 13 bases between. Germline lookup yields CDR1 GTSNPN and CDR2 SVGIG (reference sequence). CDR3 nucleotides: TGTGCCTGGAGTGTAGCGGTGGGTTGGACAGATACGCAGTATTTT. Encoded protein: CAWSVAVGWTDTQYF. Combining the CDR3 with reference TRBV30 and TRBJ2-3 gives the whole variable domain SQTIHQWPATLVQPVGSPLSLECTVEGTSNPNLYWYRQAAGRGLQLLFYSVGIGQISSEVPQNLSASRPQDRQFILSSKKLLLSDSGFYLCAWSVAVGWTDTQYFGPGTRLTVL.

Comment on this clone: At the DNA level, this CDR3 is encoded by other sequences in the same sample as well. V and J are TRBV6-5 and TRBJ2-7; D remains ambiguous. Germline assignment: CDR1 MNHEY and CDR2 SVGAGI. V gave up 0 bases and J gave up 4 bases, with 7 bases separating them. This CDR3 comprises 13 residues. CDR3 sequence: CASSYSRGYEQYF. The CDR3 DNA reads TGTGCCAGCAGTTACTCACGAGGATACGAGCAGTACTTC.

This rearrangement joins TRBV5-5 to TRBJ2-7; D not certain. CDR1 and CDR2 from the germline V gene are SGHKS and YYEKEE (reference sequence). This CDR3 comprises 13 residues. The V and J ends lost 2 bases and 13 bases respectively, with 19 bases between them. The chain's CDR3 is CASSLQGHSELYF. DNA for the CDR3: TGTGCCAGCAGCTTACAAGGGCACTCCGAGCTATACTTC. The variable domain in full, completed from reference TRBV5-5 and TRBJ2-7, reads DAGVTQSPTHLIKTRGQQVTLRCSPISGHKSVSWYQQVLGQGPQFIFQYYEKEERGRGNFPDRFSARQFPNYSSELNVNALLLGDSALYLCASSLQGHSELYFGPGTRLTVT.

The chain has TRBV27 and TRBJ1-4; D possibly corresponds to TRBD1 (5 bases). This CDR3 has 14 residues. V shed 4 bases and J shed 8 bases, with 14 bases lying between them. CDR1 and CDR2 (germline): MNHEY, SMNVEV (reference sequence). CDR3: CASSSDWAGEKLFF. The CDR3 coding sequence is TGTGCCAGCAGTTCGGACTGGGCAGGGGAAAAACTGTTTTTT.

The chain couples TRBV15 to TRBJ1-6; D is perhaps TRBD1 (5 bases). This CDR3 region has 13 residues. Germline V lookup: CDR1 LNHNV, CDR2 YYDKDF (reference sequence). V was trimmed by 5 bases and J by 9 bases, leaving 11 bases between them. CDR3 protein: CATSHPGSSPLHF. Written as DNA, the CDR3 is TGTGCCACCAGCCACCCAGGGAGTTCACCCCTCCACTTT.

J is TRBJ2-7 and V is TRBV28, with 11 nucleotides matching TRBD2. This CDR3 has 16 amino acids. The germline CDR1 and CDR2 sequences are MDHEN and SYDVKM. J was trimmed by 0 bases and V by 6 bases; bases with no gene match: 7. Here the CDR3 reads CASRIHSGGDSYEQYF. Written as DNA, the CDR3 is TGTGCCAGCAGGATTCATAGCGGGGGGGACTCCTACGAGCAGTACTTC.

The chain combines TRBV4-3 with TRBJ1-6; D is unclear. Per the germline V gene, CDR1 is LGHNA and CDR2 is YSLEER. The CDR3 contains 15 residues. V dropped 0 bases and J dropped 7 bases, with 10 bases sitting between them. CDR3 sequence reads: CASSQDGQLNSPLHF. The CDR3 nucleotides read TGCGCCAGCAGCCAAGATGGCCAGCTCAATTCACCCCTCCACTTT.

Comment on this clone: A read error may account for a junction end that differs from germline. This rearrangement joins TRBV29-1 to TRBJ2-1; TRBD2 might be the D (7 bases). This CDR3 is built from 14 residues. Germline-derived CDR1 and CDR2 are SQVTM and ANQGSEA. CDR3 protein: CSVGGASSHNEQFF. CDR3 bases: TGCAGCGTAGGGGGGGCTAGCTCCCACAATGAGCAGTTCTTC.

The chain combines TRBV30 with TRBJ1-4; D remains unclear. V lost 6 bases and J lost 8, with 7 bases in between. The CDR3 contains 10 residues. CDR1 and CDR2 from the germline V gene are GTSNPN and SVGIG (reference sequence). CDR3 in amino acids: CACAGEKLFF. The CDR3 DNA is TGTGCCTGCGCCGGAGAAAAACTGTTTTTT.

This clone was seen a single time. The rearrangement uses TRBV21-1 and TRBJ2-2; TRBD1 is taken as the D call from the table, unchecked against the DNA. TRBV21-1 corresponds to a pseudogene. This CDR3 has 17 residues. CDR3: CASSRGSGQGSTGELFF. CDR3 coding DNA: TGTGCCAGCAGCAGAGGGTCGGGACAGGGGAGCACCGGGGAGCTGTTTTTT.

The chain employs TRBV20-1 and TRBJ1-2; no definite D call. Deletions cut 3 bases from V and 5 bases from J, with 13 bases between. There are 13 residues in the CDR3. Germline V lookup: CDR1 DFQATT, CDR2 SNEGSKA (reference sequence). Here the CDR3 DNA reads TGCAGTGCTAGTAAGGGCAGCGAGTATGGCTACACCTTC. This codes for CSASKGSEYGYTF.

The chain uses TRBV2 and TRBJ2-7, with 11 bases matching TRBD2. J was trimmed by 5 bases and V by 8 bases; bases with no gene match: 8. In germline, CDR1 is SNHLY, CDR2 FYNNEI. This CDR3 is 14 amino acids long. The CDR3 DNA reads as TGTGCCAGCCACGGGACTAGCGGCCTGGACGAGCAGTACTTC. Protein sequence: CASHGTSGLDEQYF. Using reference TRBV2 and TRBJ2-7 for the parts outside the CDR3, the full variable domain is EPEVTQTPSHQVTQMGQEVILRCVPISNHLYFYWYRQILGQKVEFLVSFYNNEISEKSEIFDDQFSVERPDGSNFTLKIRSTKLEDSAMYFCASHGTSGLDEQYFGPGTRLTVT.

The chain links TRBV27 to TRBJ2-1; weak D call: TRBD1 (6 bases). The V end lost 6 bases, the J end lost 0 bases, and 12 bases lay between the germline ends. Germline V gene sequence: CDR1 MNHEY, CDR2 SMNVEV (reference sequence). The CDR3 is 15 residues long. CDR3 bases: TGTGCCAGCAGAGGACAGTTAAGCTCCTACAATGAGCAGTTCTTC. Protein: CASRGQLSSYNEQFF.

The chain joins TRBV9 to TRBJ2-7; D ambiguous. CDR1 SGDLS and CDR2 YYNGEE come from the germline V gene. The V and J ends lost 4 bases and 0 bases respectively, with 14 bases between them. The CDR3 covers 15 residues. DNA for the CDR3: TGTGCCAGCAGCCCCCGGACGGAGAGCTCCTACGAGCAGTACTTC. It is translated as CASSPRTESSYEQYF.

The chain combines TRBV5-1 with TRBJ1-2; D perhaps matches TRBD1 (6 bases). The CDR3 consists of 15 residues. Germline V gene sequence: CDR1 SGHRS, CDR2 YFSETQ. Trimming shortened V by 1 base and J by 4 bases, and 14 bases separated the two germline ends. CDR3 protein: CASSLKLGGIYGYTF. CDR3 DNA sequence: TGCGCCAGCAGCTTGAAATTAGGGGGGATCTATGGCTACACCTTC. The full variable domain, its missing parts supplied by reference TRBV5-1 and TRBJ1-2, is KAGVTQTPRYLIKTRGQQVTLSCSPISGHRSVSWYQQTPGQGLQFLFEYFSETQRNKGNFPGRFSGRQFSNSRSEMNVSTLELGDSALYLCASSLKLGGIYGYTFGSGTRLTVV.